These 16 T cell receptor beta chains originate from one sample sequenced in a study of cytomegalovirus exposure and HLA in healthy donors. The PCR used 60 Vbeta and 13 Jbeta primers. Profiling relied on immunoSEQ multiplex PCR, and the TCRdb table lists in-frame clones only, not all of them. The sample has roughly 120,000 clones; around 70% are singletons. Sequenced material: PBMCs. These receptors were collected from a woman aged 50 to 60 in good health and CMV-seropositive.

The chain uses TRBV7-3 and TRBJ2-5, with D perhaps TRBD2 (5 bases). Trimming removed 2 bases from V and 1 base from J, with 8 bases in between. The germline CDR1 and CDR2 sequences are SGHTA and FQGTGA. CDR3 size: 14 residues. CDR3 region: CASSLERVQETQYF. CDR3 bases: TGTGCCAGCAGCTTAGAGAGGGTCCAAGAGACCCAGTACTTC.

This CDR3 is CATRTSGASGGELFF. The CDR3 DNA reads as TGTGCCACAAGGACTAGCGGGGCGTCTGGCGGGGAGCTGTTTTTT. V usage is TRBV7-9 and J usage is TRBJ2-2; 12 nucleotides match TRBD2. Germline V gene lookup returns CDR1 SEHNR and CDR2 FQNEAQ (reference sequence). The CDR3 sequence is 15 residues long. The junction had 10 bases not matched to a gene; V was cut back by 10 bases and J by 7 bases.

The rearrangement uses TRBV20-1 and TRBJ1-4; D is unclear. Germline V gene data show CDR1 as DFQATT and CDR2 as SNEGSKA (reference sequence). Between the trimmed V and J ends, which lost 4 bases and 8 bases, there was a span of 8 bases. The CDR3 has 11 residues. The CDR3 DNA reads as TGCAGTGCTATGGGTAGCGAAAAACTGTTTTTT. The encoded protein is CSAMGSEKLFF.

There are a few counts of this clone. The rearrangement links TRBV6-6 to TRBJ1-4; TRBD1 matches at 8 bases. V shed 6 bases and J 5 bases; nucleotides not matched to a gene: 8. The CDR3 extends over 15 amino acids. CDR1 is MNHNY and CDR2 is SVGAGI in the germline V gene (reference sequence). In nucleotides, the CDR3 is TGTGCCAGCAGACCTAGGACAGGGTCAAATGAAAAACTGTTTTTT. Translating gives CASRPRTGSNEKLFF.

This clone was found a few times. The V gene is TRBV7-6, the J gene TRBJ2-1, with D tentatively TRBD2 (5 bases). Deletions cut 1 base from V and 0 bases from J, with 25 bases between. CDR3 length: 21 residues. CDR1 is SGHVS and CDR2 is FNYEAQ in the germline V gene. The CDR3 here is CASSLVPPSGETLSSYNEQFF. The CDR3 region has the DNA TGTGCCAGCAGCTTAGTCCCCCCCAGCGGAGAGACACTTAGCTCCTACAATGAGCAGTTCTTC.

DNA for the CDR3: TGTGCCTGGAGTTCCTACTACGAGCAGTACTTC. It yields the protein CAWSSYYEQYF. J is TRBJ2-7 and V is TRBV30; D is ambiguous. CDR3 length: 11 residues. V shed 2 bases and J shed 3 bases, with 5 bases lying between them. Germline V gives CDR1 GTSNPN, CDR2 SVGIG (reference sequence).

V usage is TRBV7-8 and J usage is TRBJ1-5; TRBD1 might be the D (5 bases). The V end lost 4 bases, the J end lost 0 bases, and 10 bases lay between the germline ends. Germline assignment: CDR1 SGHVS and CDR2 FQNEAQ. The CDR3 spans 15 residues. CDR3: CASSSRAYSNQPQHF. CDR3 sequence (DNA): TGTGCCAGCAGCTCCAGGGCTTATAGCAATCAGCCCCAGCATTTT.

This clone has just a few counts. The chain has TRBV25-1 and TRBJ1-4, with TRBD1 matching 7 bases. The CDR3 is 15 residues long. The V gene end was trimmed by 6 bases and the J gene end by 7 bases; junction bases not matched to a gene: 11. Germline loops: CDR1 MGHDK, CDR2 SYGVNS. The CDR3 DNA reads TGTGCCAGCAGCGGCCTTGACAGGGCTTCTGAAAAACTGTTTTTT. This sequence encodes CASSGLDRASEKLFF.

The rearrangement joins TRBV5-1 to TRBJ2-7; D not certain. The V gene lost 5 bases and the J gene lost 4 bases, with 7 bases spanning the gap. The CDR3 covers 11 residues. Germline CDR1 is SGHRS and CDR2 is YFSETQ. The CDR3 DNA sequence: TGCGCCAGCAGAGCCGAATACGAGCAGTACTTC. Translating it yields CASRAEYEQYF.

This clone was seen a few times. The chain carries TRBV25-1 and TRBJ1-1; 10 positions agree with TRBD1. The germline gives CDR1 MGHDK, CDR2 SYGVNS. Trimming removed 4 bases from V and 1 base from J; junction bases left unmatched: 3. There are 15 residues in the CDR3. The CDR3 coding sequence is TGTGCCAGCAGTGCTCGGACAGGGGGGAACACTGAAGCTTTCTTT. Translated: CASSARTGGNTEAFF.

The chain recombines TRBV7-8 with TRBJ2-1; D gene unclear. CDR1 is SGHVS, CDR2 FQNEAQ, per germline. V dropped 1 base and J dropped 0 bases, with 7 bases sitting between them. The CDR3 is made up of 15 amino acids. The CDR3 spells CASSLELISYNEQFF. The CDR3 bases are TGTGCCAGCAGCTTAGAACTAATCTCCTACAATGAGCAGTTCTTC.

The V and J genes are TRBV6-1 and TRBJ2-7, with 7 bases that match TRBD1. CDR1 is MNHNS, CDR2 SASEGT, per germline. Germline trimming cut 6 bases from V and 5 bases from J; bases unmatched to any gene: 10. This CDR3 contains 14 residues. CDR3 coding DNA: TGTGCCAGCAGGGAGACAGGGTCTTTAGACGAGCAGTACTTC. Protein: CASRETGSLDEQYF.

This chain uses TRBV6-1 with TRBJ2-5, with a possible D match to TRBD1 (6 bases). The CDR3 length is 13 residues. Germline V gives CDR1 MNHNS, CDR2 SASEGT. V was pared by 10 bases and J by 4 bases, with 16 bases between. The CDR3 coding sequence is TGTGCCATCTCGGCAGGGGTGGGAGAGACCCAGTACTTC. It specifies CAISAGVGETQYF.

This chain uses TRBV6-1 with TRBJ2-7, with D maybe TRBD1 (6 bases). Trimming removed 2 bases at V and 6 bases at J, with 11 bases between. The V gene's germline CDR1 is MNHNS and CDR2 SASEGT. The CDR3 extends over 13 amino acids. Here the CDR3 DNA reads TGTGCCAGCAGTGAAACAGGGCCGGGCGAGCAGTACTTC. Translating it yields CASSETGPGEQYF.

The chain employs TRBV6-6 and TRBJ2-7; 9 positions match TRBD1. In germline, CDR1 is MNHNY, CDR2 SVGAGI (reference sequence). The CDR3 runs 13 residues. The trim removed 7 bases at V and 6 bases at J, leaving 7 bases unmatched. CDR3 in amino acids: CASTPTGGAEQYF. As DNA, the CDR3 is TGTGCCAGCACACCGACAGGGGGGGCCGAGCAGTACTTC.

This chain links TRBV4-2 with TRBJ1-3; perhaps TRBD1 as D (5 bases). CDR1 LGHNA and CDR2 YNFKEQ come from the germline V gene. The CDR3 totals 15 residues. The V end was cut by 0 bases, the J end by 1 base, with 7 bases between. The CDR3 region is CASSQEKGSGNTIYF. The CDR3 DNA reads as TGTGCCAGCAGCCAAGAGAAGGGGTCTGGAAACACCATATATTTT.